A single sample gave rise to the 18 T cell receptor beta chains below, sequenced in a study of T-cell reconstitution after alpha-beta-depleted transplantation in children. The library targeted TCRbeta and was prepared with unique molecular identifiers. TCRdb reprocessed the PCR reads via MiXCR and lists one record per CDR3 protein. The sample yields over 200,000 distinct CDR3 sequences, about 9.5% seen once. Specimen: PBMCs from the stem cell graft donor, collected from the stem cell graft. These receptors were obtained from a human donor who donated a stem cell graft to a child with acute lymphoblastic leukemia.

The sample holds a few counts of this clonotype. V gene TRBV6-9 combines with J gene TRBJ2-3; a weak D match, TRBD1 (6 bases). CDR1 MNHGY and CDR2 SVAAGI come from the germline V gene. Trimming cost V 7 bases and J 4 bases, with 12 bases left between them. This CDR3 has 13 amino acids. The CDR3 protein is CASKGVRADTQYF. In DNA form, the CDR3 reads TGTGCCAGCAAGGGGGTTCGAGCAGATACGCAGTATTTT.

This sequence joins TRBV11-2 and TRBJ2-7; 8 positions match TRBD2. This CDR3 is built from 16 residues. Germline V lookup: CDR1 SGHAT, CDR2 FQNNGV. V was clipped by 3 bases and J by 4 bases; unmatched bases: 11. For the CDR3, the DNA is TGTGCCAGCAGCTTCAGTCCTGTCGGGGGGGATTACGAGCAGTACTTC. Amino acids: CASSFSPVGGDYEQYF.

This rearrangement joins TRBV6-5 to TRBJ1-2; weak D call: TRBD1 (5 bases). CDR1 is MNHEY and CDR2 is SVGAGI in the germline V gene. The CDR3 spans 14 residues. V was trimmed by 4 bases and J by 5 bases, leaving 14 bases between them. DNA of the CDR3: TGTGCCAGCAGTTCCCGTGTTGGGGCATATGGCTACACCTTC. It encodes CASSSRVGAYGYTF.

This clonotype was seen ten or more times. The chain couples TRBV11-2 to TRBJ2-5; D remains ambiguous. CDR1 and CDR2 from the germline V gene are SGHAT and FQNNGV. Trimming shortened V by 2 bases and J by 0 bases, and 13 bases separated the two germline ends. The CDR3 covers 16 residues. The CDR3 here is CASSLIVGDYQETQYF. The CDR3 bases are TGTGCCAGCAGCTTAATCGTGGGCGACTACCAAGAGACCCAGTACTTC.

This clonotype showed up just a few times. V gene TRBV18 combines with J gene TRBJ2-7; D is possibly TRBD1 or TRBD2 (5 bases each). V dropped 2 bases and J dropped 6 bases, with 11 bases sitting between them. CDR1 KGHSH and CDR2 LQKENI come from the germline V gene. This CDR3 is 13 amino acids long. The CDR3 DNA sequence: TGTGCCAGCTCACCAGGGGGTGGCCTCGAGCAGTACTTC. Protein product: CASSPGGGLEQYF.

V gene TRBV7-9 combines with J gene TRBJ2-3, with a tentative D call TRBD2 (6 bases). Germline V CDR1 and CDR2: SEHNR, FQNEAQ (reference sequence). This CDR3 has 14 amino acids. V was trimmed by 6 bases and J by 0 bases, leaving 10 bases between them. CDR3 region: CASRAGSSTDTQYF. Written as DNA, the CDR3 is TGTGCCAGCAGGGCCGGGAGTAGCACAGATACGCAGTATTTT.

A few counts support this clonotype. The CDR3 nucleotides read TGTGCCAGCAGCTTGACCGCGGCCAGGGTTCCGGGCACTGAAGCTTTCTTT. This encodes CASSLTAARVPGTEAFF. The V gene is TRBV7-2, the J gene TRBJ1-1; the D gene is possibly TRBD1 (5 bases). V lost 3 bases, J lost 4 bases, and 21 bases lay in between. The CDR3 sequence is 17 residues long. Per germline, CDR1 SGHTA and CDR2 FQGNSA.

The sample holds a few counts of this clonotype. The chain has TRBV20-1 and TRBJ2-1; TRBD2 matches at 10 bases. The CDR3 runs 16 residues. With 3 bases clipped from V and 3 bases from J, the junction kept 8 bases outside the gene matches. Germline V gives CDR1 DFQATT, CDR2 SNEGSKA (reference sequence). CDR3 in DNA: TGCAGTGCTAGGGGGATAGCGGGGGGCAACTACAATGAGCAGTTCTTC. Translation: CSARGIAGGNYNEQFF.

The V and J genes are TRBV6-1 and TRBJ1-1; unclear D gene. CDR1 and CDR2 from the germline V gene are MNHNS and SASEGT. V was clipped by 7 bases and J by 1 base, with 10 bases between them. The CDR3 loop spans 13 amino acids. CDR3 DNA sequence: TGTGCCAGCATAACAGATCAGAACACTGAAGCTTTCTTT. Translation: CASITDQNTEAFF.

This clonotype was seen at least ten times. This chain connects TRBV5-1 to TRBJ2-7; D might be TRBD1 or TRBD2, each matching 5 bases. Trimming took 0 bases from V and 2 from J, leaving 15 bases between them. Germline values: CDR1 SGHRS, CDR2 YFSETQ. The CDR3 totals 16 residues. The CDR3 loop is CASSLASGTQAYEQYF. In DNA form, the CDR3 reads TGCGCCAGCAGCTTGGCCTCCGGGACGCAAGCCTACGAGCAGTACTTC.

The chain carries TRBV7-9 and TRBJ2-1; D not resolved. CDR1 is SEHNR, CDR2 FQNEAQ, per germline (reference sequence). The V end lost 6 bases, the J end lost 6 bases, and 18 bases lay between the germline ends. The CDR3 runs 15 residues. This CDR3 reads CASRSKDLLSNEQFF. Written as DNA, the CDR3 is TGTGCCAGCAGGTCAAAGGATCTACTATCCAATGAGCAGTTCTTC.

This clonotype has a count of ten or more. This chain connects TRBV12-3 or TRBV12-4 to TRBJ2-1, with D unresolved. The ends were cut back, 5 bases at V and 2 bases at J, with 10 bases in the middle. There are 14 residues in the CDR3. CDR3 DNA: TGTGCCAGCAGTATAAATCCTCCCTACAATGAGCAGTTCTTC. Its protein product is CASSINPPYNEQFF.

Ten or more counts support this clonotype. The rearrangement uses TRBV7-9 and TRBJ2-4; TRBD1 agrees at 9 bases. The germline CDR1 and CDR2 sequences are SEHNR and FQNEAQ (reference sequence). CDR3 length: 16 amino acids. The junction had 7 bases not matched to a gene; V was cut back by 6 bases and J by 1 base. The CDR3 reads CASSPGQGTAKNIQYF. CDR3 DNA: TGTGCCAGCAGTCCTGGACAGGGGACGGCCAAAAACATTCAGTACTTC.

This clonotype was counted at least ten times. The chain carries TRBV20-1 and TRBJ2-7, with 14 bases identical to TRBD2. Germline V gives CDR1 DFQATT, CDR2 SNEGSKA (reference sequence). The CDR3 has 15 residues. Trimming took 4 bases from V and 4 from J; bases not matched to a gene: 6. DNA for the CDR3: TGCAGTGCTACCCTCAGGACTAGCGGGGGGTACGAGCAGTACTTC. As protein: CSATLRTSGGYEQYF.

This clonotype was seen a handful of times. The CDR3: CASSFGRGTGDSPLHF. CDR3 DNA sequence: TGTGCCAGCAGTTTTGGCCGAGGGACAGGGGATTCACCCCTCCACTTT. This chain links TRBV6-5 with TRBJ1-6, with 10 bases matching TRBD1. With V trimmed by 4 bases and J by 8 bases, 8 bases remained unmatched. CDR1 MNHEY and CDR2 SVGAGI come from the germline V gene. This CDR3 has 16 amino acids.

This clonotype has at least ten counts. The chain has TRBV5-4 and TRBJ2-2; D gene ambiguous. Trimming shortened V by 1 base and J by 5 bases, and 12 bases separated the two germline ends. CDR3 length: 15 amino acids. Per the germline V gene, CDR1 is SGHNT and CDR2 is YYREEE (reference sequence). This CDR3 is CASSLSAALTGELFF. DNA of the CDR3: TGTGCCAGCAGCTTGTCGGCGGCTTTAACCGGGGAGCTGTTTTTT.

The CDR3 bases are TGTGCCAGCAGCTTACTGGGACGCAGGAGGAACACCGGGGAGCTGTTTTTT. It encodes CASSLLGRRRNTGELFF. This chain joins TRBV7-9 and TRBJ2-2; D assignment may be TRBD1 or TRBD2 (5 bases each). CDR1 is SEHNR, CDR2 FQNEAQ, per germline (reference sequence). V lost 2 bases to trimming and J lost 1 base, with 14 bases between them. CDR3 size: 17 residues.

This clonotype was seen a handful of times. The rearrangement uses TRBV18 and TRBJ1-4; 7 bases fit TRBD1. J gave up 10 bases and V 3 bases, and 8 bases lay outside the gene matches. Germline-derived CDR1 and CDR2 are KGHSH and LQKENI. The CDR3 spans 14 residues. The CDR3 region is CASSPQGGEGKLFF. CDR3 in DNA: TGTGCCAGCTCACCTCAAGGGGGCGAGGGAAAACTGTTTTTT.